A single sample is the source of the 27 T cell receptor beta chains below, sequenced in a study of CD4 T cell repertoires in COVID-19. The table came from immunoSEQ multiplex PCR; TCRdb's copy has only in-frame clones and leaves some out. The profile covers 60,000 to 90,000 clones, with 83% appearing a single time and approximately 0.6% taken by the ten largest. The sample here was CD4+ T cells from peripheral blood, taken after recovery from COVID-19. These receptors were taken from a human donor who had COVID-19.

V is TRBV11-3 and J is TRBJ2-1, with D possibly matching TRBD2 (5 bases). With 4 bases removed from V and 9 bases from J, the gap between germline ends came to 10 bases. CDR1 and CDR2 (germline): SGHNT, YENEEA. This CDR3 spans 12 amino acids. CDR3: CASSYRGAEQFF. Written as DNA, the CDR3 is TGTGCCAGCAGCTACCGGGGTGCTGAGCAGTTCTTC.

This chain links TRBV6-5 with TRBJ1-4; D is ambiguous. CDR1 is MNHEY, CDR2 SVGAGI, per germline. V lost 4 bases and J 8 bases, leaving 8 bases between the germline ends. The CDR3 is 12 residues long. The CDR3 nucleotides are TGTGCCAGCAGTTCCACGGGAGAAAAACTGTTTTTT. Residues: CASSSTGEKLFF.

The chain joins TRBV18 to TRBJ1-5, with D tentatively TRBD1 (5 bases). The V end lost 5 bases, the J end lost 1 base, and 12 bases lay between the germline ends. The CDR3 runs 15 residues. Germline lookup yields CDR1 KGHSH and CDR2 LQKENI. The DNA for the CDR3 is TGTGCCAGCTCAGATGGGGGAACAAGCAATCAGCCCCAGCATTTT. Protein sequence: CASSDGGTSNQPQHF. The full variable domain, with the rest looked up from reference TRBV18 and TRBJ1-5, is NAGVMQNPRHLVRRRGQEARLRCSPMKGHSHVYWYRQLPEEGLKFMVYLQKENIIDESGMPKERFSAEFPKEGPSILRIQQVVRGDSAAYFCASSDGGTSNQPQHFGDGTRLSIL.

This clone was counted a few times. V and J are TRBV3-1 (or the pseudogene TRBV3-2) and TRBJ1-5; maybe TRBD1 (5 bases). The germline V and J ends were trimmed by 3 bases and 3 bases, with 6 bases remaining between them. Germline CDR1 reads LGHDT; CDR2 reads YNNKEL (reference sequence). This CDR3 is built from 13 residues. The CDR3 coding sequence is TGTGCCAGCAGCCAGGGGACCAATCAGCCCCAGCATTTT. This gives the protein CASSQGTNQPQHF.

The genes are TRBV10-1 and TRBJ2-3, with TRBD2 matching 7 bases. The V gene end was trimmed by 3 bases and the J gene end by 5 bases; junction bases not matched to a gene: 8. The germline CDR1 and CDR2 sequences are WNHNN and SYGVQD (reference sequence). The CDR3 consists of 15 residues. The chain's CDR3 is CASSEGLRGKDTQYF. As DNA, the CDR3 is TGCGCCAGCAGTGAAGGGTTGCGGGGGAAAGATACGCAGTATTTT.

CDR3 DNA sequence: TGTGCCAGCAGCCCTGGGGGAGTGAAAAACACTGAAGCTTTCTTT. It is translated as CASSPGGVKNTEAFF. V is TRBV5-4 and J is TRBJ1-1; a possible D gene is TRBD1 (5 bases). The CDR3 has 15 residues. CDR1 SGHNT and CDR2 YYREEE come from the germline V gene (reference sequence). V lost 4 bases and J 2 bases, leaving 15 bases between the germline ends.

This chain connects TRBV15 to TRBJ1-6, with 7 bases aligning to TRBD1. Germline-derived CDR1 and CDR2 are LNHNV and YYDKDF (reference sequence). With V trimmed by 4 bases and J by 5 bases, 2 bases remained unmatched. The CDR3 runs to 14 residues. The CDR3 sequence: CATSMGQHNSPLHF. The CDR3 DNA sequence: TGTGCCACCAGCATGGGACAGCATAATTCACCCCTCCACTTT.

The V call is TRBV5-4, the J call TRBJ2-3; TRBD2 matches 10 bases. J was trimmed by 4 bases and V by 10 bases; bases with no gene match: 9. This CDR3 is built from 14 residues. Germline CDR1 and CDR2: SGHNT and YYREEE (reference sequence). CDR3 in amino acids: CAGSGGAPPDTQYF. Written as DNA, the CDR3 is TGTGCCGGAAGCGGGGGGGCCCCCCCAGATACGCAGTATTTT.

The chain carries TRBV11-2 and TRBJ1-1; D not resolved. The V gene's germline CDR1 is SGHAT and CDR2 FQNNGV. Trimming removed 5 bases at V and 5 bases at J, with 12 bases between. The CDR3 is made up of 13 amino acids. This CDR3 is CASSPTSRTEAFF. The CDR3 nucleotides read TGTGCCAGCAGCCCCACATCGAGGACTGAAGCTTTCTTT.

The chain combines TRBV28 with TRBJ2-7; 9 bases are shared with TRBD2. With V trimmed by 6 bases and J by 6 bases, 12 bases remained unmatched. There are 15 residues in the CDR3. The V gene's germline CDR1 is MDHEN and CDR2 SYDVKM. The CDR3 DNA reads TGTGCCAGCAGGGTTAGCGGGAGAAAAGGGGGCGAGCAGTACTTC. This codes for CASRVSGRKGGEQYF.

CDR3 bases: TGTGCCAGCAGTTTGACGTGGACTCAAGAGACCCAGTACTTC. Protein: CASSLTWTQETQYF. The J gene is TRBJ2-5, the V gene TRBV6-2 or TRBV6-3, with TRBD2 as a possible D gene (5 bases). From germline, CDR1 is MNHEY and CDR2 SVGEGT. This CDR3 spans 14 amino acids. V was trimmed by 4 bases and J by 2 bases, leaving 11 bases between them.

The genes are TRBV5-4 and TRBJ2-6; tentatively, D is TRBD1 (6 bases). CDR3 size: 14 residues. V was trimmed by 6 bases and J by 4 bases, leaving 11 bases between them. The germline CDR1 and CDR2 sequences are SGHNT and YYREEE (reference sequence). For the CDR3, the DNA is TGTGCCAGCACCACACAGGGAGGGGCCAACGTCCTGACTTTC. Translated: CASTTQGGANVLTF.

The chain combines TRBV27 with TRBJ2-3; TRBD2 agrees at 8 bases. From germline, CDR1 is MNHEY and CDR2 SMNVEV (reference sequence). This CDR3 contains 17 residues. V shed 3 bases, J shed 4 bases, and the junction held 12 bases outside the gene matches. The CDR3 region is CASSLTGTRLRSDTQYF. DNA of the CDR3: TGTGCCAGCAGTTTGACCGGGACTAGGCTAAGATCAGATACGCAGTATTTT.

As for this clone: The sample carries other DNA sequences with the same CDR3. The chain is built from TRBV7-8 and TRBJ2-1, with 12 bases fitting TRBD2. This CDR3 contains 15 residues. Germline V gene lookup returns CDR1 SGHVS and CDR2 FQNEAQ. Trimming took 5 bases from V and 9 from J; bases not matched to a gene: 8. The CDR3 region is CASSPLAGGTPEQFF. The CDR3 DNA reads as TGTGCCAGCAGCCCACTAGCGGGAGGTACTCCTGAGCAGTTCTTC.

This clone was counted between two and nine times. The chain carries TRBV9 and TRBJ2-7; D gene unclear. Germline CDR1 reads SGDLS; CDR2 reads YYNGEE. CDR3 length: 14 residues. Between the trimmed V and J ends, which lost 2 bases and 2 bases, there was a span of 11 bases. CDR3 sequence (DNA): TGTGCCAGCAGCGTTAGGTACGAGACCTACGAGCAGTACTTC. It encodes CASSVRYETYEQYF.

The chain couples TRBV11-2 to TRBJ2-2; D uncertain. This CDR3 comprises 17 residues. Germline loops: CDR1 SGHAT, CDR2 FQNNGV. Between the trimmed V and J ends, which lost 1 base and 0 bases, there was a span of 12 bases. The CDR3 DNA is TGTGCCAGCAGCTTAGTCCCCAGATTCGCGAACACCGGGGAGCTGTTTTTT. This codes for CASSLVPRFANTGELFF.

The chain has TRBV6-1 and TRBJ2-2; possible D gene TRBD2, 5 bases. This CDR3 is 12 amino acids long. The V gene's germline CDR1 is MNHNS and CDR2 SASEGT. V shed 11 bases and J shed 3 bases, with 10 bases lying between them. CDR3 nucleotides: TGTGCCCAGCGGCTTGACACCGGGGAGCTGTTTTTT. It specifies CAQRLDTGELFF.

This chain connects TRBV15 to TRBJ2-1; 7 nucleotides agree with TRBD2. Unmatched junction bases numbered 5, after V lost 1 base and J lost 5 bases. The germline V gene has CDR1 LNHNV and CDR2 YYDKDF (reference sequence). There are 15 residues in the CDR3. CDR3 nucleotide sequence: TGTGCCACCAGCAGAGGGGGGGGTTTAAACAATGAGCAGTTCTTC. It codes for CATSRGGGLNNEQFF.

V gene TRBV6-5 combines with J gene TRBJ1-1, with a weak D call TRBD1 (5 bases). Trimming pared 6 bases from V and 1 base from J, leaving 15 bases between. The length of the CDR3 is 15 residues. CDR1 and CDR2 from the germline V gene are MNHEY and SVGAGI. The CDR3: CASRLSGFTNTEAFF. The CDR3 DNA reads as TGTGCCAGCAGACTATCAGGGTTTACGAACACTGAAGCTTTCTTT.

In DNA, the CDR3 is TGTGCCCGTAGGGGGGCGACCCCCTACACCTTC. Translation gives CARRGATPYTF. The chain uses TRBV12-3 or TRBV12-4 and TRBJ1-2; weak D call: TRBD1 (6 bases). The CDR3 has 11 amino acids. V was pared by 11 bases and J by 10 bases, with 17 bases between.

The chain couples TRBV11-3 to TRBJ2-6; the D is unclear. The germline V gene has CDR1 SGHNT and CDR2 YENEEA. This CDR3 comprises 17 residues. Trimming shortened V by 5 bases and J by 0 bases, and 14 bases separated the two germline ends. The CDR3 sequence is CASSPPRRLSGANVLTF. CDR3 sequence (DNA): TGTGCCAGCAGCCCCCCCAGACGGCTCTCTGGGGCCAACGTCCTGACTTTC.

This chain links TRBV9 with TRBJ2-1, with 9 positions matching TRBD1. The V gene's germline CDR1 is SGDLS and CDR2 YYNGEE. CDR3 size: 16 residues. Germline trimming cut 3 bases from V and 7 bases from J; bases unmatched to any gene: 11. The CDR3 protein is CASSATGTGLWNEQFF. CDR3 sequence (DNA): TGTGCCAGCAGCGCAACTGGGACAGGGCTGTGGAATGAGCAGTTCTTC.

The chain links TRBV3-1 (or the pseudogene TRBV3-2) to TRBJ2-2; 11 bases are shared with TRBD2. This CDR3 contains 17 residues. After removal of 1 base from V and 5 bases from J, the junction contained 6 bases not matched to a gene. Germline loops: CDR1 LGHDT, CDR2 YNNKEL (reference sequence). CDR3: CASSQVAASGRTGELFF. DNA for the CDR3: TGTGCCAGCAGCCAAGTGGCCGCTAGCGGGAGGACCGGGGAGCTGTTTTTT.

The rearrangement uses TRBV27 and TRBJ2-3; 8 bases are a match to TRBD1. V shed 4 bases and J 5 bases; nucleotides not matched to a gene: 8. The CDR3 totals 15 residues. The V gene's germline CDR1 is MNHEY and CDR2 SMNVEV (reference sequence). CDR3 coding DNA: TGTGCCAGCAGTTATTCAGGGGGCGCGGGAGATACGCAGTATTTT. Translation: CASSYSGGAGDTQYF.

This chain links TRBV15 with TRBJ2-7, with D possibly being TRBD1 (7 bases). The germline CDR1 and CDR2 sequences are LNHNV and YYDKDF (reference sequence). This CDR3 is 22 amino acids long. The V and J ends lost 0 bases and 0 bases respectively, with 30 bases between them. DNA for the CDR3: TGTGCCACCAGCAGAGATCGTAGCCAGTCCGCGGGACAGCACTCTAGCTCCTACGAGCAGTACTTC. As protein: CATSRDRSQSAGQHSSSYEQYF.

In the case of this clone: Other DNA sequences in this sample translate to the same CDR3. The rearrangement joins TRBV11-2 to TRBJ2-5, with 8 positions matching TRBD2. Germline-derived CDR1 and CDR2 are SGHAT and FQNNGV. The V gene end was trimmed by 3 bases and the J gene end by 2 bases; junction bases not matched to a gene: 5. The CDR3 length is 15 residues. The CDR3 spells CASSFNSGAQETQYF. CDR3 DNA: TGTGCCAGCAGCTTCAATAGCGGGGCTCAAGAGACCCAGTACTTC.

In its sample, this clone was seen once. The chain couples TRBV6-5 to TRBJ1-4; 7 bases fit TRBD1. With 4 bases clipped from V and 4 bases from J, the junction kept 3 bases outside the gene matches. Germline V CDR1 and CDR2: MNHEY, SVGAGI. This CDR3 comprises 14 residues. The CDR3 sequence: CASSWGQNNEKLFF. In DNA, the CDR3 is TGTGCCAGCAGTTGGGGACAGAATAATGAAAAACTGTTTTTT.